This T cell receptor beta chain was sequenced during a study of OX40 agonist ivuxolimab in advanced cancers. The germline gives CDR1 SGHRS, CDR2 YFSETQ. CDR3 size: 11 residues. The V end lost 10 bases, the J end lost 6 bases, and 11 bases lay between the germline ends. Only in-frame clones appear in the TCRdb table, and some are missing; sequencing was by immunoSEQ multiplex PCR. The sample shows roughly 42,000 clones, approximately 86% of them seen only once. This chain joins TRBV5-1 and TRBJ2-1; maybe TRBD2 (6 bases). The receptor's source is an adult with an advanced solid tumor such as melanoma, head and neck, liver or kidney cancer. The material sequenced was CD4+ or CD8+ T cells sorted from blood, taken in a trial of the OX40 agonist ivuxolimab. CDR3 sequence (DNA): TGCGCCTCGTCCGGGGGCAATGAGCAGTTCTTC. Translation gives CASSGGNEQFF.